One and the same sample provided the 9 T cell receptor beta chains below, sequenced in a study of memory CD8 T cells in hepatitis C reinfection. Documented time point: pre-reinfection, 55 to 20 weeks before reinfection detection. No in vitro expansion preceded TCR sequencing of the sorted cells. Data came from immunoSEQ multiplex PCR; TCRdb stores just in-frame clones and leaves some out. The table includes over 45,000 clones, about 90% detected once. Sequences were obtained from naive CD8+ T cells sorted from blood. Source of these receptors: a man aged 18 to 35 with hepatitis C virus infection.

This chain uses TRBV27 with TRBJ2-7; D is possibly TRBD2 (6 bases). The CDR3 covers 16 residues. Germline CDR1 is MNHEY and CDR2 is SMNVEV (reference sequence). V lost 2 bases and J lost 5, with 19 bases in between. CDR3 region: CASSLSGRDPRNEQYF. The CDR3 region has the DNA TGTGCCAGCAGTTTAAGCGGGCGGGACCCTCGGAACGAGCAGTACTTC.

The chain uses TRBV10-1 and TRBJ2-5; tentatively, D is TRBD1 (6 bases). CDR1 is WNHNN and CDR2 is SYGVQD in the germline V gene (reference sequence). Trimming left V 2 bases short and J 4 bases short, with 11 bases between. The CDR3 is 14 amino acids. The CDR3 DNA reads as TGCGCCAGCAGTGAGGGGGGCCCGGGAGAGACCCAGTACTTC. This encodes CASSEGGPGETQYF.

The gene calls are TRBV27 and TRBJ2-3, with TRBD2 identical over 14 bases. The CDR3 is 15 amino acids. Germline CDR1 is MNHEY and CDR2 is SMNVEV (reference sequence). The junction had 7 bases not matched to a gene; V was cut back by 7 bases and J by 7 bases. DNA for the CDR3: TGTGCCAGCACCACCGGGACTAGCGGGAGAAATACGCAGTATTTT. This codes for CASTTGTSGRNTQYF.

The chain couples TRBV7-6 to TRBJ2-2; 8 positions agree with TRBD2. The germline gives CDR1 SGHVS, CDR2 FNYEAQ. The V gene end was trimmed by 4 bases and the J gene end by 7 bases; junction bases not matched to a gene: 5. The CDR3 contains 14 residues. CDR3: CASSSAGGVGELFF. CDR3 sequence (DNA): TGTGCCAGCAGCTCGGCGGGGGGTGTCGGGGAGCTGTTTTTT.

The V and J genes are TRBV27 and TRBJ1-5, with a weak D call TRBD1 (5 bases). Germline V lookup: CDR1 MNHEY, CDR2 SMNVEV (reference sequence). V gave up 3 bases and J gave up 3 bases, with 9 bases separating them. The CDR3 length is 14 residues. The CDR3 nucleotides are TGTGCCAGCAGTTTGTCAGGGAACAATCAGCCCCAGCATTTT. This codes for CASSLSGNNQPQHF.

The count of this clone is one. The rearrangement uses TRBV27 and TRBJ2-1; D possibly corresponds to TRBD2 (5 bases). Germline V gene sequence: CDR1 MNHEY, CDR2 SMNVEV (reference sequence). The CDR3 runs to 14 residues. V was trimmed by 3 bases and J by 8 bases, leaving 14 bases between them. The CDR3 bases are TGTGCCAGCAGTTTCGGGGTACGGCTCGATGAGCAGTTCTTC. Translating it yields CASSFGVRLDEQFF.

The rearrangement links TRBV19 to TRBJ1-1; D unclear. Germline V gene data show CDR1 as LNHDA and CDR2 as SQIVND (reference sequence). V was shortened by 6 bases and J by 8 bases, with 13 bases between the two germline ends. CDR3 size: 12 residues. CDR3 DNA sequence: TGTGCCAGTAGATGGGGTGGAGGAGAAGCTTTCTTT. Protein sequence: CASRWGGGEAFF.

CDR3 loop: CASSYRVGNTEAFF. Here the CDR3 DNA reads TGTGCCAGTAGTTACAGGGTTGGGAACACTGAAGCTTTCTTT. The rearrangement links TRBV19 to TRBJ1-1; D is perhaps TRBD1 (6 bases). CDR3 length: 14 residues. Trimming took off 5 bases at V and 1 base at J, with 11 bases between the two ends. Germline CDR1 LNHDA, CDR2 SQIVND (reference sequence).

The V call is TRBV27, the J call TRBJ2-1, with D perhaps TRBD2 (6 bases). In germline, CDR1 is MNHEY, CDR2 SMNVEV (reference sequence). There are 16 residues in the CDR3. V lost 5 bases and J 0 bases, leaving 14 bases between the germline ends. The CDR3, as DNA: TGTGCCAGCAGTACCGGGACTCAGAGCTCCTACAATGAGCAGTTCTTC. Translation gives CASSTGTQSSYNEQFF.